The 25 T cell receptor beta chains reported below all come from one sample, sequenced in a study of blood T cell repertoires in COVID-19 (TCRdb year 2020). To prepare the library, the immunoSEQ multiplex PCR assay was applied. The source is immuneACCESS, and TCRdb retained only in-frame sequences with V and J called. Part of the clones is not carried over; for the studies checked, unresolved V genes explain less than half of this, and the remainder is unexplained. The sample table contains 150,000 to 180,000 clones; only one count was recorded for about four fifths of them. 29% of the sample goes to the ten largest clones. Input material: peripheral blood. These receptors were collected from a woman aged 60-70 years with acute or convalescent COVID-19.

The chain recombines TRBV5-1 with TRBJ1-2; perhaps TRBD1 as D (5 bases). Trimming shortened V by 0 bases and J by 3 bases, and 18 bases separated the two germline ends. This CDR3 has 17 amino acids. Germline V lookup: CDR1 SGHRS, CDR2 YFSETQ. The CDR3 nucleotides read TGCGCCAGCAGCTTGGGTCCCTCGGGGGACGGATACTATGGCTACACCTTC. Translating gives CASSLGPSGDGYYGYTF.

The rearrangement uses TRBV7-3 and TRBJ1-1, with D perhaps matching TRBD1 (6 bases). The V and J ends lost 1 base and 5 bases respectively, with 20 bases between them. Germline V lookup: CDR1 SGHTA, CDR2 FQGTGA. The CDR3 contains 17 residues. The CDR3 here is CASSLICLPGDGTEAFF. In DNA, the CDR3 is TGTGCCAGCAGCTTAATCTGCTTACCAGGGGATGGGACTGAAGCTTTCTTT.

CDR3 coding DNA: TGTGCCAGCAGCCCCTGGCTCCCGACGGGCACTGAAGCTTTCTTT. Encoded protein: CASSPWLPTGTEAFF. This chain links TRBV11-1 with TRBJ1-1; no reliable D call. Trimming cost V 5 bases and J 4 bases, with 17 bases left between them. The germline CDR1 and CDR2 sequences are SGHAT and FQDESV (reference sequence). There are 15 residues in the CDR3.

This clone has just a few counts. CDR3 nucleotides: TGTGCCAGCAGCTTACTGGGACTAGCGGGTTACAATGAGCAGTTCTTC. It yields the protein CASSLLGLAGYNEQFF. The J gene is TRBJ2-1, the V gene TRBV7-3; 12 bases fit TRBD2. Trimming removed 2 bases from V and 4 bases from J; junction bases left unmatched: 3. CDR1 SGHTA and CDR2 FQGTGA come from the germline V gene. There are 16 residues in the CDR3.

The rearrangement uses TRBV14 and TRBJ2-5, with D possibly being TRBD1 (5 bases). The CDR3 contains 15 residues. V was trimmed by 3 bases and J by 7 bases, leaving 18 bases between them. Germline lookup yields CDR1 SGHDN and CDR2 FVKESK. The CDR3 loop reads CASSQDTRPMGTQYF. DNA of the CDR3: TGTGCCAGCAGCCAGGACACCCGGCCCATGGGGACCCAGTACTTC. The variable domain in full, completed from reference TRBV14 and TRBJ2-5, reads EAGVTQFPSHSVIEKGQTVTLRCDPISGHDNLYWYRRVMGKEIKFLLHFVKESKQDESGMPNNRFLAERTGGTYSTLKVQPAELEDSGVYFCASSQDTRPMGTQYFGPGTRLLVL.

The chain has TRBV27 and TRBJ1-2; TRBD1 matches at 9 bases. Per the germline V gene, CDR1 is MNHEY and CDR2 is SMNVEV (reference sequence). The J segment lost 4 bases and the V segment lost 5 bases, leaving 8 bases of the junction unmatched. This CDR3 comprises 15 residues. The CDR3 bases are TGTGCCAGCAGTACATACCGGGACAGGGCCTATGGCTACACCTTC. Its protein product is CASSTYRDRAYGYTF.

The CDR3 loop reads CASSLHAAGTASYNEQFF. CDR3 nucleotides: TGTGCCAGCAGCTTACATGCTGCGGGTACGGCCTCCTACAATGAGCAGTTCTTC. V and J are TRBV7-3 and TRBJ2-1; tentatively, D is TRBD2 (5 bases). In germline, CDR1 is SGHTA, CDR2 FQGTGA. CDR3 length: 18 residues. Trimming pared 2 bases from V and 0 bases from J, leaving 17 bases between.

This chain links TRBV5-4 with TRBJ2-7; 11 bases agree with TRBD2. CDR1 SGHNT and CDR2 YYREEE come from the germline V gene (reference sequence). V was clipped by 0 bases and J by 4 bases; unmatched bases: 9. This CDR3 has 17 amino acids. The DNA of the CDR3 is TGTGCCAGCAGCTTGGCCGGAACTAGCGGGGGCTTATACGAGCAGTACTTC. Translation gives CASSLAGTSGGLYEQYF. Based on the CDR3 plus reference TRBV5-4 and TRBJ2-7, the full variable domain is ETGVTQSPTHLIKTRGQQVTLRCSSQSGHNTVSWYQQALGQGPQFIFQYYREEENGRGNFPPRFSGLQFPNYSSELNVNALELDDSALYLCASSLAGTSGGLYEQYFGPGTRLTVT.

The V call is TRBV25-1, the J call TRBJ2-1; 11 nucleotides match TRBD2. Germline CDR1 MGHDK, CDR2 SYGVNS. The CDR3 totals 14 residues. Trimming cost V 5 bases and J 9 bases; bases outside gene matches: 6. CDR3 residues: CASSKIAGGAEQFF. The CDR3 DNA follows: TGTGCCAGCAGTAAGATAGCGGGGGGGGCTGAGCAGTTCTTC.

In this sample, this clone turned up once. The V gene is TRBV6-5, the J gene TRBJ2-1; no reliable D call. Germline CDR1 reads MNHEY; CDR2 reads SVGAGI. The CDR3 contains 14 residues. The germline V and J ends were trimmed by 0 bases and 8 bases, with 11 bases remaining between them. The CDR3 DNA is TGTGCCAGCAGTTACTCGAACCGCGGTGATGAGCAGTTCTTC. Protein product: CASSYSNRGDEQFF.

V gene TRBV9 combines with J gene TRBJ1-4; D is undetermined. CDR3 length: 15 residues. V was cut by 0 bases and J by 8 bases, with 14 bases left in between. Germline CDR1 and CDR2: SGDLS and YYNGEE. The DNA for the CDR3 is TGTGCCAGCAGCGTAGGGGGAGGGCCGAGCGAAAAACTGTTTTTT. This codes for CASSVGGGPSEKLFF.

The chain has TRBV19 and TRBJ2-3; TRBD1 matches at 9 bases. Trimming removed 1 base from V and 8 bases from J; junction bases left unmatched: 1. Germline lookup yields CDR1 LNHDA and CDR2 SQIVND (reference sequence). There are 13 residues in the CDR3. The CDR3 sequence is CASSIATGGTQYF. The CDR3 DNA follows: TGTGCCAGTAGTATAGCGACAGGGGGTACGCAGTATTTT.

The gene calls are TRBV30 and TRBJ1-6, with a possible D match to TRBD1 (6 bases). This CDR3 has 14 amino acids. Germline V CDR1 and CDR2: GTSNPN, SVGIG (reference sequence). The germline V and J ends were trimmed by 0 bases and 7 bases, with 10 bases remaining between them. In nucleotides, the CDR3 is TGTGCCTGGAGTGTACTGGACAGCAATTCACCCCTCCACTTT. It specifies CAWSVLDSNSPLHF.

The genes are TRBV2 and TRBJ1-5, with a possible D match to TRBD1 (6 bases). The CDR3 is made up of 13 amino acids. Germline-derived CDR1 and CDR2 are SNHLY and FYNNEI. Trimming removed 1 base from V and 7 bases from J, with 8 bases in between. This CDR3 is CASSEGGLQPQHF. As DNA, the CDR3 is TGTGCCAGCAGTGAAGGGGGGCTGCAGCCCCAGCATTTT.

The chain couples TRBV3-1 (or the pseudogene TRBV3-2) to TRBJ1-5; 7 nucleotides match TRBD1. The J segment lost 1 base and the V segment lost 3 bases, leaving 6 bases of the junction unmatched. From germline, CDR1 is LGHDT and CDR2 YNNKEL (reference sequence). This CDR3 is built from 16 residues. CDR3 region: CASSHRDSKSNQPQHF. CDR3 DNA sequence: TGTGCCAGCAGCCACCGGGACAGTAAAAGCAATCAGCCCCAGCATTTT.

V usage is TRBV29-1 and J usage is TRBJ1-3; 7 positions match TRBD1. The CDR3 totals 13 residues. CDR1 is SQVTM and CDR2 is ANQGSEA in the germline V gene. Germline trimming cut 7 bases from V and 0 bases from J; bases unmatched to any gene: 3. The CDR3, as DNA: TGCAGCGGGGCAGGGGGCTCTGGAAACACCATATATTTT. This translates into CSGAGGSGNTIYF.

This clone showed up just once. The chain couples TRBV28 to TRBJ2-7; 7 bases align to TRBD2. The trim removed 6 bases at V and 4 bases at J, leaving 9 bases unmatched. CDR3 length equals 14 residues. CDR1 and CDR2 from the germline V gene are MDHEN and SYDVKM. The CDR3 protein is CASSTGGVQYEQYV. The CDR3 nucleotides are TGTGCCAGCAGCACTGGGGGGGTGCAGTACGAGCAGTACGTC.

This chain joins TRBV7-9 and TRBJ2-1; D ambiguous. V was cut by 3 bases and J by 0 bases, with 12 bases left in between. Germline CDR1 is SEHNR and CDR2 is FQNEAQ (reference sequence). The length of the CDR3 is 16 residues. This CDR3 reads CASSLNPLSSYNEQFF. The CDR3 DNA follows: TGTGCCAGCAGCTTGAATCCTTTGAGCTCCTACAATGAGCAGTTCTTC.

This chain joins TRBV29-1 and TRBJ1-4, with no clear D. The CDR3 is made up of 14 amino acids. V was cut by 2 bases and J by 8 bases, with 15 bases left in between. Germline V CDR1 and CDR2: SQVTM, ANQGSEA. CDR3 sequence (DNA): TGCAGCGTTGAAAGTAGCGAAGGGAACGAAAAACTGTTTTTT. Its translation: CSVESSEGNEKLFF. The whole variable domain, filled in from reference TRBV29-1 and TRBJ1-4, reads SAVISQKPSRDICQRGTSLTIQCQVDSQVTMMFWYRQQPGQSLTLIATANQGSEATYESGFVIDKFPISRPNLTFSTLTVSNMSPEDSSIYLCSVESSEGNEKLFFGSGTQLSVL.

The chain combines TRBV6-5 with TRBJ1-1, with D perhaps TRBD1 (6 bases). This CDR3 region has 15 residues. CDR1 is MNHEY, CDR2 SVGAGI, per germline. V lost 0 bases to trimming and J lost 4 bases, with 12 bases between them. CDR3 bases: TGTGCCAGCAGTTACTCGACAATGACAGGCACTGAAGCTTTCTTT. This encodes CASSYSTMTGTEAFF.

The rearrangement links TRBV25-1 to TRBJ2-1; no definite D call. There are 15 residues in the CDR3. Per the germline V gene, CDR1 is MGHDK and CDR2 is SYGVNS. V was clipped by 7 bases and J by 3 bases, with 16 bases between them. The chain's CDR3 is CASISDVQDYNEQFF. The CDR3 coding sequence is TGTGCCAGCATCAGTGATGTCCAGGACTACAATGAGCAGTTCTTC.

The chain links TRBV6-5 to TRBJ2-7; the match to TRBD2 covers 7 bases. The V gene's germline CDR1 is MNHEY and CDR2 SVGAGI. V was pared by 0 bases and J by 5 bases, with 4 bases of the junction left unmatched. The CDR3 is 14 amino acids. The CDR3 protein is CASSYSGGMDEQYF. CDR3 in DNA: TGTGCCAGCAGTTACTCGGGGGGGATGGACGAGCAGTACTTC.

This clone was seen a few times. The chain employs TRBV7-9 and TRBJ1-1, with D hard to call. Germline lookup yields CDR1 SEHNR and CDR2 FQNEAQ (reference sequence). Trimming cost V 3 bases and J 1 base, with 6 bases left between them. The CDR3 consists of 13 residues. The CDR3: CASSLTTNTEAFF. CDR3 nucleotide sequence: TGTGCCAGCAGCTTGACAACGAACACTGAAGCTTTCTTT.

Only a few counts were recorded for this clone. This chain links TRBV6-5 with TRBJ2-7, with 9 bases that match TRBD1. The CDR3 has 15 amino acids. CDR1 MNHEY and CDR2 SVGAGI come from the germline V gene. After removal of 4 bases from V and 4 bases from J, the junction contained 8 bases not matched to a gene. This CDR3 is CASSSEQGAEYEQYF. The CDR3 DNA follows: TGTGCCAGCAGTTCAGAACAGGGGGCTGAGTACGAGCAGTACTTC.

The gene calls are TRBV28 and TRBJ1-2; D gene unclear. The CDR3 is made up of 12 amino acids. V lost 5 bases and J 4 bases, leaving 8 bases between the germline ends. Germline CDR1 and CDR2: MDHEN and SYDVKM. The CDR3 coding sequence is TGTGCCAGCAGTATGGGCAGCTATGGCTACACCTTC. It encodes CASSMGSYGYTF.